Shown below are 13 T cell receptor beta chains from a single sample sequenced in a study of cytotoxic CD8 clonotypes in ibrutinib-treated CLL. The assay was immunoSEQ multiplex PCR, and TCRdb's table has in-frame clones only and misses some. The sample shows approximately 100,000 clones, roughly three quarters of them seen only once. The sequencing here drew on PBMCs, taken after 24 months of ibrutinib treatment. The receptors were gathered from a human donor with chronic lymphocytic leukemia.

The chain uses TRBV5-1 and TRBJ2-2, with D hard to call. Germline V gene sequence: CDR1 SGHRS, CDR2 YFSETQ. Deletions cut 0 bases from V and 0 bases from J, with 6 bases between. The CDR3 sequence is 15 residues long. CDR3 nucleotide sequence: TGCGCCAGCAGCTTGGACAGCGCGAACACCGGGGAGCTGTTTTTT. Translation: CASSLDSANTGELFF.

The V gene is TRBV19, the J gene TRBJ1-2; no clear D. Trimming removed 5 bases from V and 4 bases from J, with 20 bases in between. Germline loops: CDR1 LNHDA, CDR2 SQIVND (reference sequence). CDR3 length: 16 residues. The CDR3 DNA reads as TGTGCCAGTAGTCCCAAGGCCCTTCCCCCGCTCTATGGCTACACCTTC. Protein product: CASSPKALPPLYGYTF.

The chain combines TRBV5-1 with TRBJ2-7, with D tentatively TRBD1 (9 bases). V was clipped by 0 bases and J by 3 bases, with 16 bases between them. Per germline, CDR1 SGHRS and CDR2 YFSETQ. This CDR3 region has 16 residues. The CDR3, as DNA: TGCGCCAGCAGCTTGGCGGGGGGGACAGGGTTCTACGAGCAGTACTTC. Translating gives CASSLAGGTGFYEQYF.

The chain combines TRBV11-2 with TRBJ2-7; no firm D call. Germline V gives CDR1 SGHAT, CDR2 FQNNGV. Deletions cut 3 bases from V and 0 bases from J, with 9 bases between. The CDR3 totals 14 residues. CDR3: CASSLQYSSYEQYF. CDR3 coding DNA: TGTGCCAGCAGCTTGCAGTACTCCTCCTACGAGCAGTACTTC. The full variable domain, with the rest looked up from reference TRBV11-2 and TRBJ2-7, is EAGVAQSPRYKIIEKRQSVAFWCNPISGHATLYWYQQILGQGPKLLIQFQNNGVVDDSQLPKDRFSAERLKGVDSTLKIQPAKLEDSAVYLCASSLQYSSYEQYFGPGTRLTVT.

V and J are TRBV2 and TRBJ2-7, with D uncertain. The CDR3 is 14 amino acids. Germline values: CDR1 SNHLY, CDR2 FYNNEI. V was pared by 4 bases and J by 2 bases, with 12 bases between. The CDR3 DNA is TGTGCCAGCAGTGGCTGGGATGGGGCCTACGAGCAGTACTTC. Translating gives CASSGWDGAYEQYF.

The chain couples TRBV15 to TRBJ1-2; no firm D call. The CDR3 covers 13 residues. Trimming stripped 3 bases from V and 4 bases from J, with 9 bases between. Germline CDR1 is LNHNV and CDR2 is YYDKDF (reference sequence). The CDR3 here is CATSSDGIYGYTF. CDR3 DNA sequence: TGTGCCACCAGCAGTGACGGGATCTATGGCTACACCTTC.

This clone came up once. This chain joins TRBV2 and TRBJ2-5, with 8 nucleotides matching TRBD1. The CDR3 totals 14 residues. Germline V CDR1 and CDR2: SNHLY, FYNNEI. Trimming cost V 3 bases and J 8 bases; bases outside gene matches: 8. CDR3 residues: CASSEGDRRSTQYF. For the CDR3, the DNA is TGTGCCAGCAGTGAGGGGGACAGGAGATCAACCCAGTACTTC.

The V call is TRBV10-1, the J call TRBJ2-5; 10 bases are shared with TRBD2. Trimming removed 3 bases from V and 7 bases from J; junction bases left unmatched: 11. The CDR3 is 16 amino acids. The V gene's germline CDR1 is WNHNN and CDR2 SYGVQD (reference sequence). CDR3 amino acids: CASSESSGRARGTQYF. CDR3 nucleotide sequence: TGCGCCAGCAGTGAATCTAGCGGGAGAGCGAGGGGGACCCAGTACTTC.

J is TRBJ2-3 and V is TRBV7-3; D is unresolved. Trimming took 1 base from V and 4 from J, leaving 3 bases between them. The CDR3 is 12 amino acids. In germline, CDR1 is SGHTA, CDR2 FQGTGA. This CDR3 is CASSLKADTQYF. The CDR3 nucleotides read TGTGCCAGCAGCTTAAAGGCAGATACGCAGTATTTT.

The chain carries TRBV11-2 and TRBJ1-1; 7 nucleotides align to TRBD1. CDR1 is SGHAT and CDR2 is FQNNGV in the germline V gene. V shed 5 bases, J shed 7 bases, and the junction held 10 bases outside the gene matches. The length of the CDR3 is 14 residues. This chain's CDR3 is CASSRRQGLGEAFF. CDR3 DNA sequence: TGTGCCAGCAGCCGGCGACAGGGACTAGGTGAAGCTTTCTTT.

Comment on this clone: One end of the junction is discordant with germline, which a read error may explain. This rearrangement joins TRBV11-2 to TRBJ1-1, with D possibly TRBD1 on 5 matching bases. Germline CDR1 is SGHAT and CDR2 is FQNNGV. The CDR3 spans 17 residues. CDR3 sequence reads: CASTLGVRGRENTEAFF. The CDR3 DNA is TGTGCCAGCACCTTAGGGGTCCGGGGCAGGGAGAACACTGAAGCTTTCTTT.

This CDR3 is CASSSPGGASYEQYF. The CDR3 nucleotides are TGTGCCAGCAGTTCCCCCGGGGGCGCGTCCTACGAGCAGTACTTC. V usage is TRBV6-5 and J usage is TRBJ2-7, with D possibly being TRBD1 or TRBD2 (6 bases each). The V end lost 4 bases, the J end lost 1 base, and 14 bases lay between the germline ends. Germline V gene data show CDR1 as MNHEY and CDR2 as SVGAGI. CDR3 size: 15 residues.

The J gene is TRBJ1-2, the V gene TRBV2, with D possibly being TRBD1 (5 bases). CDR1 and CDR2 from the germline V gene are SNHLY and FYNNEI. The CDR3 consists of 15 residues. V dropped 5 bases and J dropped 4 bases, with 17 bases sitting between them. CDR3: CASSITGAGVYGYTF. Written as DNA, the CDR3 is TGTGCCAGCAGTATCACAGGTGCTGGAGTCTATGGCTACACCTTC.